This note documents a single T cell receptor (beta chain) sequence. Its antigen remains unidentified. Looked up from germline, CDR1 is SEHNR and CDR2 is FQNEAQ (reference sequence). This CDR3 is built from 16 residues. The V segment lost 0 bases and the J segment 9 bases; nucleotides outside the gene matches: 10. As defined, naive CD8 cells were CD45RO-negative and positively selected for CCR7, with terminally differentiated effector memory CD45RA+ cells excluded. The data were taken from a study of shared clonotypes between healthy human individuals. Study-level points and caveats: Memory subsets generally showed smaller estimated richness than naive subsets did. Non-shared clonotypes showed lower generation probabilities than clonotypes common to all four donors.

Sequenced by immunoSEQ multiplex PCR; TCRdb stores in-frame clones only, minus some. There are about 2,200,000 clones in the sample; about 92% occur only once, and approximately 1.7% lies in the top ten. The receptor was isolated from a man aged 18-30 years in good health. Some clones in this sample may be carry-over from other donors' samples. The material sequenced was naive CD8+ T cells from PBMCs. V gene TRBV7-9 combines with J gene TRBJ2-5, with 10 bases fitting TRBD1. The CDR3 nucleotides read TGTGCCAGCAGCTTAGCCGATTGGGGACAGGGGTTGGCCCAGTACTTC. Amino acids: CASSLADWGQGLAQYF.